This T cell receptor beta chain was observed in a study of blood T cell repertoires in COVID-19. CDR1 and CDR2 (germline): MNHEY, SVGEGT. The CDR3 runs 14 residues. V gave up 4 bases and J gave up 3 bases, with 13 bases separating them. This table comes from immunoSEQ multiplex PCR, and its TCRdb copy is limited to in-frame clones, with some not included. In the table there are about 180,000 clones, 86% of which are singletons. The sample comprised peripheral blood. J is TRBJ2-7 and V is TRBV6-2 or TRBV6-3; D perhaps matches TRBD2 (5 bases). This TCR was recovered from a man in his 70s with active or convalescent COVID-19. The DNA of the CDR3 is TGTGCCAGCAGTTTCCTTGGGGAGCACTACGAGCAGTACTTC. It is translated as CASSFLGEHYEQYF.